This T cell receptor beta chain was found in a study of T cell repertoires in cytomegalovirus infection (dated by TCRdb to between 2018 and 2021). With respect to the entire study: Recently identified HLA-C-restricted CMV epitopes, whose presentation resists viral immunomodulation, were targeted by peptide stimulations together with well-studied HLA-B-restricted epitopes. The HLA type of each donor mattered for the analysis, because public TCR beta signatures pointed to carriage of CMV infection along with the matching HLA type.

The instrument was an Illumina HiSeq 1500. TCRdb reanalyzed the raw reads on its own, using fastp at Q25 for trimming and MiXCR for clone calling, and kept in-frame beta chains. Identical CDR3 protein sequences are pooled into one entry, listed with their most common genes and DNA. The sample table contains around 70,000 distinct CDR3 sequences; only one count was recorded for around 30% of them. The top ten hold 50% to 65% of the sample. Germline trimming amounts to 7 bases on V and 1 base on J, with 14 as the count of junction bases outside the gene matches. The CDR3 spans 17 residues, from the cysteine through the phenylalanine. Of all the DNA, just the CDR3 is kept, 51 bases in frame from base 1. Regarding this clonotype: It lacks a known antigen. No clone much larger than this one lies a single base away; base qualities are absent.

Overall results and qualifications from the work: The ex vivo response was dominated by HLA-C-restricted CMV-specific TCR beta clonotypes, which also provided the single most frequent clonotype in two of eight donors. Carriers of CMV infection plus the relevant HLA type were discriminated by the cumulative frequency of public TCR beta family members in the study cohort and in an independent roughly 370-donor cohort.

The treatment or condition label on this specimen signifies: in vitro stimulation with specific CMV peptide epitopes to enrich CMV-specific T cells. The chain uses TRBV12-3 or TRBV12-4 and TRBJ2-5; TRBD1 agrees with 8 junctional bases. The sequence was obtained from a human donor in good health (CMV status not recorded). Some clones in this sample may be carry-over from other donors' samples. Source: CD8+ T cells from cultured PBMCs, taken from culture after CMV antigen stimulation. The nucleotide sequence is TGTGCCAGCATCCCGAGCGGACAGGGCGTGACCCAAGAGACCCAGTACTTC. This encodes CASIPSGQGVTQETQYF.